This TCR beta chain was found in a study of Graves' ophthalmopathy and Graves' hyperthyroidism. As the template, RNA transcripts were used to amplify TCR beta CDR3 regions. First-round RT-PCR employed HTBI primers, with a second-round multiplex PCR after it. One entry per CDR3 protein results from TCRdb running MiXCR on the multiplex PCR reads. The data hold approximately 500,000 distinct CDR3 sequences, with about an eighth observed a single time. Germline-derived CDR1 and CDR2 are MNHEY and SVGEGT. Trimming pared 2 bases from V and 3 bases from J, leaving 14 bases between. This CDR3 comprises 15 residues. A diagnosis was made from clinical symptoms together with serum thyroxine, TRAb, thyroid ultrasound and orbital computed tomography. This clonotype appeared many times.

This TCR was recovered from a woman aged 30 to 39 with Graves' ophthalmopathy. V is TRBV6-2 or TRBV6-3 and J is TRBJ2-7; D possibly corresponds to TRBD2 (7 bases). The sequencing sample was made of blood. CDR3: CASSYVRGALYEQYF. The CDR3 nucleotides are TGTGCCAGCAGTTACGTCCGGGGGGCACTCTACGAGCAGTACTTC.